What follows are 30 T cell receptor beta chains derived from one specimen sequenced in a study of human T cells and chemical hapten exposure. Indicated time point: pre-sensitization, week 0. The treatment denotes: therapeutic diphenylcyclopropenone sensitization with weekly scalp DPC. In TCRdb, the RACE reads were re-called with MiXCR into one record per CDR3 protein. The data show approximately 370,000 distinct CDR3 sequences, about 5.4% seen once. This sample comprised whole blood, obtained in connection with sensitization to the hapten diphenylcyclopropenone (DPC). Source of these receptors: a young woman with alopecia areata. Some clones in this sample may be carry-over from other donors' samples.

Only a few counts were recorded for this clonotype. The chain employs TRBV7-9 and TRBJ2-3; possible D gene TRBD1, 5 bases. V was clipped by 4 bases and J by 0 bases, with 11 bases between them. The CDR3 is 15 amino acids. The V gene's germline CDR1 is SEHNR and CDR2 FQNEAQ (reference sequence). The CDR3 DNA is TGTGCCAGCAGCTACGGCAGGGCTAGCACAGATACGCAGTATTTT. Its translation is CASSYGRASTDTQYF.

This clonotype has at least ten counts. The CDR3 is CASSLRSYEQYF. DNA of the CDR3: TGTGCCAGCAGTTTACGGTCCTACGAGCAGTACTTC. J is TRBJ2-7 and V is TRBV28; no reliable D call. The CDR3 contains 12 residues. CDR1 MDHEN and CDR2 SYDVKM come from the germline V gene. V gave up 2 bases and J gave up 1 base, with 3 bases separating them.

This clonotype was observed many times. The gene calls are TRBV28 and TRBJ1-2; unclear D gene. The CDR3 totals 12 residues. Trimming took off 2 bases at V and 5 bases at J, with 6 bases between the two ends. The germline V gene has CDR1 MDHEN and CDR2 SYDVKM. The CDR3 region has the DNA TGTGCCAGCAGTTTACAGCGGTATGGCTACACCTTC. Translated, it gives CASSLQRYGYTF.

The genes are TRBV28 and TRBJ2-7, with TRBD1 matching over 8 bases. Trimming at V came to 6 bases and at J to 7 bases, leaving 5 bases not matched to a gene. The CDR3 spans 12 residues. Germline V gene lookup returns CDR1 MDHEN and CDR2 SYDVKM. CDR3 in DNA: TGTGCCAGCAGGGACAGGGTCCGGGAGCAGTACTTC. As protein: CASRDRVREQYF.

This clonotype has a handful of counts. The gene calls are TRBV20-1 and TRBJ1-2, with unresolved D. The CDR3 is 12 residues long. Germline values: CDR1 DFQATT, CDR2 SNEGSKA (reference sequence). V lost 0 bases and J 6 bases, leaving 8 bases between the germline ends. The CDR3 reads CSAREPENGYTF. Written as DNA, the CDR3 is TGCAGTGCTAGAGAACCGGAGAATGGCTACACCTTC.

Many counts were recorded for this clonotype. The germline gene is not matched at one end of the junction; a read error may be the cause. The chain uses TRBV4-3 and TRBJ2-7; D not resolved. The CDR3 consists of 14 residues. Per the germline V gene, CDR1 is LGHNA and CDR2 is YSLEER. CDR3 amino acids: CASSQALTRPVPIF. The CDR3 DNA reads as TGCGCCAGCAGCCAAGCTTTAACGCGGCCCGTCCCCATCTTC.

This clonotype showed up just a few times. This sequence joins TRBV4-1 and TRBJ1-5; no clear D. Trimming took 3 bases from V and 2 from J, leaving 29 bases between them. From germline, CDR1 is MGHRA and CDR2 YSYEKL. CDR3 length equals 21 residues. The CDR3 protein is CASSHPGAAGGLLSGNQPQHF. The CDR3 nucleotides read TGCGCCAGCAGCCATCCCGGTGCGGCGGGAGGTCTCCTGTCTGGCAATCAGCCCCAGCATTTT.

In its sample, this clonotype was seen a few times. This rearrangement joins TRBV7-9 to TRBJ1-4; a possible D gene is TRBD1 (5 bases). Germline V gene sequence: CDR1 SEHNR, CDR2 FQNEAQ (reference sequence). V lost 3 bases, J lost 6 bases, and 14 bases lay in between. CDR3 length: 15 residues. The CDR3 DNA sequence: TGTGCCAGCAGCTTCATGGGACTTCTCCATGAAAAACTGTTTTTT. The encoded protein is CASSFMGLLHEKLFF.

This clonotype has at least ten counts. The rearrangement uses TRBV6-6 and TRBJ2-5, with 7 bases matching TRBD1. The CDR3 is 14 residues long. Germline CDR1 and CDR2: MNHNY and SVGAGI (reference sequence). The J segment lost 1 base and the V segment lost 7 bases, leaving 6 bases of the junction unmatched. The CDR3 DNA is TGTGCCAGCAAATCGGGACAGCTCCAAGAGACCCAGTACTTC. Its protein is CASKSGQLQETQYF.

The chain is built from TRBV7-3 and TRBJ2-3; 9 bases map to TRBD2. Germline-derived CDR1 and CDR2 are SGHTA and FQGTGA. The CDR3 totals 15 residues. V dropped 5 bases and J dropped 2; count of bases not matched to a gene: 5. The CDR3 nucleotides are TGTGCCAGCAGCCCCGGCGGGGGGGTCACAGATACGCAGTATTTT. Translation gives CASSPGGGVTDTQYF.

Many counts were recorded for this clonotype. CDR3 in amino acids: CASTPDRNTEAFF. DNA of the CDR3: TGTGCCAGCACCCCAGACAGGAACACTGAAGCTTTCTTT. The J gene is TRBJ1-1, the V gene TRBV12-3 or TRBV12-4, with D maybe TRBD1 (5 bases). Trimming removed 7 bases at V and 1 base at J, with 10 bases between. The CDR3 covers 13 residues.

The chain combines TRBV12-3 or TRBV12-4 with TRBJ2-7; 10 nucleotides align to TRBD1. The CDR3 has 15 residues. The V and J ends lost 8 bases and 4 bases, in that order; junction bases with no gene match: 11. The CDR3 DNA is TGTGCCAGCCTCCGGTGGGGGACAGGGGATTACGAGCAGTACTTC. It translates to CASLRWGTGDYEQYF.

This clonotype was observed many times. The CDR3 is CASGAYEQYF. DNA for the CDR3: TGTGCCAGCGGGGCCTACGAGCAGTACTTC. This rearrangement joins TRBV28 to TRBJ2-7, with D hard to call. CDR1 is MDHEN and CDR2 is SYDVKM in the germline V gene. The CDR3 spans 10 residues. V was trimmed by 8 bases and J by 2 bases, leaving 4 bases between them.

The rearrangement joins TRBV7-2 to TRBJ2-3; maybe TRBD2 (7 bases). V lost 1 base, J lost 5 bases, and 16 bases lay in between. The CDR3 covers 16 residues. In germline, CDR1 is SGHTA, CDR2 FQGNSA. The CDR3 reads CASSLGLGGAQDTQYF. CDR3 nucleotides: TGTGCCAGCAGCTTAGGTTTGGGGGGGGCGCAAGATACGCAGTATTTT.

This clonotype was detected a few times. The chain has TRBV5-5 and TRBJ1-5; 7 bases line up with TRBD1. The germline V gene encodes CDR1 SGHKS and CDR2 YYEKEE (reference sequence). This CDR3 comprises 15 residues. V shed 5 bases, J shed 6 bases, and the junction held 11 bases outside the gene matches. CDR3 region: CASSVGQSLGQPQHF. The CDR3 DNA is TGTGCCAGCAGTGTGGGACAGAGTCTGGGTCAGCCCCAGCATTTT. The full variable domain, completed using reference TRBV5-5 and TRBJ1-5, is DAGVTQSPTHLIKTRGQQVTLRCSPISGHKSVSWYQQVLGQGPQFIFQYYEKEERGRGNFPDRFSARQFPNYSSELNVNALLLGDSALYLCASSVGQSLGQPQHFGDGTRLSIL.

This clonotype was counted many times. The V gene is TRBV28, the J gene TRBJ2-2; D uncertain. V was clipped by 5 bases and J by 0 bases, with 13 bases between them. CDR3 size: 16 residues. From germline, CDR1 is MDHEN and CDR2 SYDVKM. The CDR3 loop is CASSPTPAPNTGELFF. The CDR3 region has the DNA TGTGCCAGCAGTCCTACGCCGGCTCCGAACACCGGGGAGCTGTTTTTT.

The V call is TRBV20-1, the J call TRBJ1-5, with 8 bases fitting TRBD1. The CDR3 runs 14 residues. The germline gives CDR1 DFQATT, CDR2 SNEGSKA (reference sequence). V was pared by 5 bases and J by 5 bases, with 8 bases of the junction left unmatched. DNA for the CDR3: TGCAGTGCTGGACCGACAGGGGCCGATCAGCCCCAGCATTTT. This sequence encodes CSAGPTGADQPQHF.

V gene TRBV6-2 or TRBV6-3 combines with J gene TRBJ1-4; D unresolved. Trimming removed 6 bases at V and 5 bases at J, with 13 bases between. Germline CDR1 MNHEY, CDR2 SVGEGT. The CDR3 has 14 residues. The CDR3, as DNA: TGTGCCAGCAGAAGCAATGGGAAGAATGAAAAACTGTTTTTT. It codes for CASRSNGKNEKLFF.

Many counts were recorded for this clonotype. The rearrangement joins TRBV20-1 to TRBJ2-3, with TRBD2 matching 9 bases. The CDR3 has 14 residues. Germline trimming cut 6 bases from V and 2 bases from J; bases unmatched to any gene: 6. Germline lookup yields CDR1 DFQATT and CDR2 SNEGSKA (reference sequence). The CDR3 protein is CSAPLAGTTDTQYF. Written as DNA, the CDR3 is TGCAGTGCCCCACTAGCGGGTACCACAGATACGCAGTATTTT.

This clonotype appeared a few times. V is TRBV2 and J is TRBJ1-4, with a possible D match to TRBD1 (6 bases). The CDR3 consists of 13 residues. Trimming removed 7 bases at V and 4 bases at J, with 10 bases between. Germline CDR1 reads SNHLY; CDR2 reads FYNNEI. CDR3 in amino acids: CASTGQYNEKLFF. The CDR3 bases are TGTGCCAGCACCGGACAGTATAATGAAAAACTGTTTTTT.

This clonotype has at least ten counts. The rearrangement uses TRBV5-6 and TRBJ1-1; no clear D. V was trimmed by 2 bases and J by 1 base, leaving 6 bases between them. The length of the CDR3 is 13 residues. Germline CDR1 and CDR2: SGHDT and YYEEEE. CDR3 amino acids: CASSFRRNTEAFF. CDR3 nucleotides: TGTGCCAGCAGCTTTAGGAGGAACACTGAAGCTTTCTTT.

The sample holds many counts of this clonotype. The chain links TRBV5-1 to TRBJ1-3; D is undetermined. V was cut by 0 bases and J by 3 bases, with 7 bases left in between. CDR1 is SGHRS and CDR2 is YFSETQ in the germline V gene. The CDR3 contains 14 residues. CDR3 coding DNA: TGCGCCAGCAGCTTGGGTCCAGGTGGAAACACCATATATTTT. As protein: CASSLGPGGNTIYF. Complete variable domain (other parts from reference TRBV5-1 and TRBJ1-3): KAGVTQTPRYLIKTRGQQVTLSCSPISGHRSVSWYQQTPGQGLQFLFEYFSETQRNKGNFPGRFSGRQFSNSRSEMNVSTLELGDSALYLCASSLGPGGNTIYFGEGSWLTVV.

This clonotype was counted a few times. The chain recombines TRBV5-1 with TRBJ2-3; 10 bases line up with TRBD2. This CDR3 spans 15 amino acids. Germline V gene sequence: CDR1 SGHRS, CDR2 YFSETQ. V dropped 0 bases and J dropped 6; count of bases not matched to a gene: 4. As DNA, the CDR3 is TGCGCCAGCAGCTTGGTCTTAGCGGGGGGCGATACGCAGTATTTT. It translates to CASSLVLAGGDTQYF.

This clonotype turned up a few times. The chain links TRBV4-2 to TRBJ1-4; a weak D match, TRBD1 (6 bases). CDR1 is LGHNA and CDR2 is YNFKEQ in the germline V gene. The CDR3 length is 15 residues. Trimming left V 1 base short and J 4 bases short, with 10 bases between. This CDR3 is CASSQGGAINEKLFF. The CDR3 DNA reads as TGTGCCAGCAGCCAAGGGGGGGCGATTAATGAAAAACTGTTTTTT.

The chain has TRBV7-2 and TRBJ2-3; 7 nucleotides align to TRBD2. CDR3 length: 16 amino acids. Trimming at V came to 5 bases and at J to 3 bases, leaving 11 bases not matched to a gene. Germline CDR1 reads SGHTA; CDR2 reads FQGNSA. The CDR3 DNA follows: TGTGCCAGCAGCACGGTAGGGGCTAGCGGAACAGATACGCAGTATTTT. This encodes CASSTVGASGTDTQYF.

This clonotype was recorded at least ten times. The J gene is TRBJ2-1, the V gene TRBV29-1; 10 nucleotides align to TRBD2. Germline lookup yields CDR1 SQVTM and CDR2 ANQGSEA. This CDR3 region has 16 residues. V lost 4 bases and J lost 4; bases outside the gene matches: 10. The CDR3 DNA is TGCAGCGTTGTACCTAGCGGGGGTTCCCATTACAATGAGCAGTTCTTC. This encodes CSVVPSGGSHYNEQFF.

The table lists this clonotype with a few counts. The chain employs TRBV7-9 and TRBJ2-1; 10 nucleotides match TRBD2. The CDR3 extends over 15 amino acids. Germline trimming cut 2 bases from V and 4 bases from J; bases unmatched to any gene: 2. Germline-derived CDR1 and CDR2 are SEHNR and FQNEAQ (reference sequence). CDR3 sequence: CASSLTAGGYNEQFF. In nucleotides, the CDR3 is TGTGCCAGCAGCTTAACAGCGGGGGGGTACAATGAGCAGTTCTTC.

V is TRBV10-3 and J is TRBJ2-3, with D tentatively TRBD1 (5 bases). Trimming left V 2 bases short and J 5 bases short, with 11 bases between. Germline CDR1 is ENHRY and CDR2 is SYGVKD. This CDR3 region has 14 residues. CDR3 bases: TGTGCCATCAGTGAGGCAGGGTGGGAAGATACGCAGTATTTT. This gives the protein CAISEAGWEDTQYF.

In this sample, this clonotype turned up a few times. V and J are TRBV7-8 and TRBJ2-3; D not resolved. The ends were cut back, 1 base at V and 9 bases at J, with 17 bases in the middle. The CDR3 has 15 residues. The V gene's germline CDR1 is SGHVS and CDR2 FQNEAQ. This CDR3 is CASSLDGSVHGTQYF. The CDR3 DNA is TGTGCCAGCAGCTTAGACGGGTCAGTTCACGGGACGCAGTATTTT. The whole variable domain, remainder taken from reference TRBV7-8 and TRBJ2-3, is GAGVSQSPRYKVAKRGQDVALRCDPISGHVSLFWYQQALGQGPEFLTYFQNEAQLDKSGLPSDRFFAERPEGSVSTLKIQRTQQEDSAVYLCASSLDGSVHGTQYFGPGTRLTVL.

In this sample, this clonotype turned up many times. V usage is TRBV7-2 and J usage is TRBJ2-1; TRBD2 matches 8 bases. With 2 bases clipped from V and 4 bases from J, the junction kept 4 bases outside the gene matches. Per germline, CDR1 SGHTA and CDR2 FQGNSA. This CDR3 is built from 15 residues. The CDR3 reads CASSLNRGGYNEQFF. In DNA, the CDR3 is TGTGCCAGCAGCTTAAACCGCGGGGGGTACAATGAGCAGTTCTTC.